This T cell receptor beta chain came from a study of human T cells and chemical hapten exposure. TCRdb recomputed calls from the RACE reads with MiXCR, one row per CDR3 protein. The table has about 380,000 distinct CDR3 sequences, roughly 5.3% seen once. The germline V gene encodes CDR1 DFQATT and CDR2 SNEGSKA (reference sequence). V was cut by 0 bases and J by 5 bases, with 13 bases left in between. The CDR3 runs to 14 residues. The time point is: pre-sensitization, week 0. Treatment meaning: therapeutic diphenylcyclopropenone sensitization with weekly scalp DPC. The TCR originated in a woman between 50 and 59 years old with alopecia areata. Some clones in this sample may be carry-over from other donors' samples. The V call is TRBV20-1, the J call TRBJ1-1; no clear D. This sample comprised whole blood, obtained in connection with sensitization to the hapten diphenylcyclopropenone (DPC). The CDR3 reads CSARDPGIGTEAFF. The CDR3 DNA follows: TGCAGTGCTAGAGATCCGGGGATAGGAACTGAAGCTTTCTTT.